This T cell receptor beta chain is drawn from a study of cytomegalovirus exposure and HLA in healthy donors. About the research overall: An earlier analysis identified 110 million or so unique TCR beta sequences in approximately 170 million T cells. The early release's HLA-typed donors yielded roughly 85 million unique TCRs.

The primer mix had 60 Vbeta and 13 Jbeta primers. Only in-frame clones appear in the TCRdb table, and some are missing; sequencing was by immunoSEQ multiplex PCR. The sample lists approximately 100,000 clones; approximately 79% were seen once. The CDR3 has 14 amino acids. The junction had 2 bases not matched to a gene; V was cut back by 1 base and J by 4 bases. From germline, CDR1 is SGHNT and CDR2 YYREEE (reference sequence). The TCR comes from a man aged 60 to 69 in good health and CMV-seronegative. The sequenced sample was PBMCs. V usage is TRBV5-4 and J usage is TRBJ1-5; TRBD1 matches at 7 bases. CDR3 DNA: TGTGCCAGCAGCTTGAGGGGGCCTAATCAGCCCCAGCATTTT. This sequence encodes CASSLRGPNQPQHF.